Each of the 13 T cell receptor beta chains below was sequenced from the same sample in a study of T cell responses to AZD1222 COVID-19 vaccine. Data came from immunoSEQ multiplex PCR; TCRdb stores just in-frame clones and leaves some out. The sample includes some 170,000 clones, roughly 94% seen only once; the top ten take approximately 1.1%. The material sequenced was peripheral blood, taken 28 days after the second AZD1222 dose. The receptors were sampled from an adult who received the AZD1222 COVID-19 vaccine.

The chain links TRBV4-2 to TRBJ1-6; tentative D call: TRBD1 (6 bases). CDR3 length equals 16 residues. V shed 1 base and J shed 10 bases, with 17 bases lying between them. Germline V gene data show CDR1 as LGHNA and CDR2 as YNFKEQ. The CDR3 DNA reads TGTGCCAGCAGCCAAGGTTGGCAGGGGTCAGGATCACCCCTCCACTTT. This translates into CASSQGWQGSGSPLHF.

The CDR3 region has the DNA TGTGCCAGCAGCTTGTATCCCACAGACACAGATACGCAGTATTTT. Its translation: CASSLYPTDTDTQYF. V and J are TRBV7-2 and TRBJ2-3, with D unresolved. The CDR3 totals 15 residues. Trimming shortened V by 3 bases and J by 2 bases, and 12 bases separated the two germline ends. The germline gives CDR1 SGHTA, CDR2 FQGNSA.

V is TRBV6-4 and J is TRBJ2-3, with 16 nucleotides matching TRBD2. The germline V gene has CDR1 MRHNA and CDR2 SNTAGT. The CDR3 contains 18 residues. V was pared by 0 bases and J by 6 bases, with 6 bases of the junction left unmatched. CDR3 residues: CASSDSTPGLAGGDTQYF. Here the CDR3 DNA reads TGTGCCAGCAGTGACTCAACCCCGGGACTAGCGGGGGGGGATACGCAGTATTTT.

This chain connects TRBV7-6 to TRBJ2-7; D possibly corresponds to TRBD1 (6 bases). Germline V gene lookup returns CDR1 SGHVS and CDR2 FNYEAQ. V lost 5 bases and J lost 3, with 11 bases in between. The CDR3 contains 13 residues. CDR3 sequence (DNA): TGTGCCAGCAGCCCCGACAGGCGCTACGAGCAGTACTTC. Amino acids: CASSPDRRYEQYF.

In this sample, this clone turned up a few times. The V and J genes are TRBV11-2 and TRBJ2-3; D might be TRBD1 or TRBD2, each matching 6 bases. CDR3 size: 14 residues. V shed 2 bases and J shed 5 bases, with 11 bases lying between them. Germline CDR1 reads SGHAT; CDR2 reads FQNNGV. This chain's CDR3 is CASSLLGGLDTQYF. For the CDR3, the DNA is TGTGCCAGCAGCTTACTGGGGGGCCTAGATACGCAGTATTTT.

This chain joins TRBV19 and TRBJ2-7, with D perhaps matching TRBD2 (6 bases). CDR3 length: 13 amino acids. Trimming took 5 bases from V and 3 from J, leaving 11 bases between them. Germline V CDR1 and CDR2: LNHDA, SQIVND (reference sequence). The CDR3 reads CASSGGLNYEQYF. The CDR3 nucleotides are TGTGCCAGTAGTGGGGGACTGAACTACGAGCAGTACTTC.

The chain couples TRBV6-6 to TRBJ2-2; 8 bases match TRBD2. This CDR3 has 16 amino acids. J was trimmed by 0 bases and V by 8 bases; bases with no gene match: 8. Germline V gene sequence: CDR1 MNHNY, CDR2 SVGAGI (reference sequence). The CDR3 loop is CASQRAGGANTGELFF. CDR3 coding DNA: TGTGCCAGCCAAAGGGCGGGGGGCGCGAACACCGGGGAGCTGTTTTTT.

The V call is TRBV2, the J call TRBJ2-7, with 7 bases identical to TRBD1. There are 15 residues in the CDR3. The V gene's germline CDR1 is SNHLY and CDR2 FYNNEI. Trimming cost V 9 bases and J 3 bases; bases outside gene matches: 14. CDR3 nucleotide sequence: TGTGCCAGATATTCTGACAGGGATCGGGTCTACGAGCAGTACTTC. This gives the protein CARYSDRDRVYEQYF.

The CDR3 reads CASSYLQGPYTEAFF. DNA for the CDR3: TGTGCCAGCAGCTATCTACAGGGACCGTACACTGAAGCTTTCTTT. The chain recombines TRBV7-8 with TRBJ1-1; tentative D call: TRBD1 (6 bases). Trimming took 4 bases from V and 3 from J, leaving 15 bases between them. Germline CDR1 is SGHVS and CDR2 is FQNEAQ. CDR3 length equals 15 residues.

Note on this clone: The sample carries other DNA sequences with the same CDR3. The chain combines TRBV12-5 with TRBJ2-1; no reliable D call. Looked up from germline, CDR1 is LGHNT and CDR2 is FRNRAP. V was clipped by 6 bases and J by 7 bases, with 4 bases between them. The CDR3 sequence is 10 residues long. This CDR3 is CASGRNEQFF. CDR3 sequence (DNA): TGTGCTAGTGGGAGGAATGAGCAGTTCTTC.

The chain combines TRBV19 with TRBJ1-2; 7 bases map to TRBD1. Germline V lookup: CDR1 LNHDA, CDR2 SQIVND (reference sequence). V lost 8 bases to trimming and J lost 6 bases; unmatched junction nucleotides: 9. The CDR3 is made up of 13 amino acids. In nucleotides, the CDR3 is TGTGCCAGTTGGAGGGGACAGACAGATGGCTACACCTTC. Its protein product is CASWRGQTDGYTF.

The chain has TRBV6-5 and TRBJ1-2, with D uncertain. V was trimmed by 6 bases and J by 2 bases, leaving 16 bases between them. This CDR3 is built from 15 residues. Germline V gene data show CDR1 as MNHEY and CDR2 as SVGAGI. Here the CDR3 reads CASSPHPAENYGYTF. The CDR3 DNA follows: TGTGCCAGCAGCCCACATCCGGCAGAAAACTATGGCTACACCTTC.

The V and J genes are TRBV7-2 and TRBJ1-4, with 9 bases that match TRBD1. The junction had 12 bases not matched to a gene; V was cut back by 5 bases and J by 5 bases. CDR1 is SGHTA, CDR2 FQGNSA, per germline. The CDR3 has 17 amino acids. The CDR3 DNA reads as TGTGCCAGCAGCCCCTGGACAGGGGCGCCGCGAAATGAAAAACTGTTTTTT. Its protein product is CASSPWTGAPRNEKLFF.